A single sample is the source of the 20 T cell receptor beta chains below, sequenced in a study of T-cell reconstitution after alpha-beta-depleted transplantation in children. This sample's TCRbeta library carried unique molecular identifier barcodes. In TCRdb, the PCR reads were re-called with MiXCR into one record per CDR3 protein. The sample has some 110,000 distinct CDR3 sequences; 9% to 12% are singletons. Material: PBMCs, obtained before TCRalphabeta/CD19-depleted stem cell transplant. The receptors shown here come from a boy younger than 10 with acute lymphoblastic leukemia, due to receive a stem cell transplant.

This clonotype was observed many times. The V and J genes are TRBV12-3 or TRBV12-4 and TRBJ2-7; 8 bases map to TRBD2. J was trimmed by 5 bases and V by 5 bases; bases with no gene match: 11. The CDR3 is 15 amino acids. Written as DNA, the CDR3 is TGTGCCAGCAGTCTCAGCGGGAGTGGATTCAACGAGCAGTACTTC. Its protein is CASSLSGSGFNEQYF.

The chain uses TRBV5-8 and TRBJ2-7, with 10 bases that match TRBD2. Germline trimming cut 2 bases from V and 3 bases from J; bases unmatched to any gene: 5. Germline V gives CDR1 SGHTS, CDR2 YDEGEE. CDR3 size: 15 residues. CDR3 sequence: CASSFLTSGYYEQYF. The CDR3 nucleotides are TGTGCCAGCAGCTTTTTGACTAGCGGGTACTACGAGCAGTACTTC.

The table lists this clonotype with a few counts. This sequence joins TRBV28 and TRBJ1-1; TRBD1 aligns across 7 bases. This CDR3 has 12 residues. Germline CDR1 reads MDHEN; CDR2 reads SYDVKM. The trim removed 6 bases at V and 6 bases at J, leaving 4 bases unmatched. The CDR3 nucleotides are TGTGCCAGCAGGAGGGGGCCTGCTGAAGCTTTCTTT. It yields the protein CASRRGPAEAFF. Full variable domain (remainder filled in from reference TRBV28 and TRBJ1-1): DVKVTQSSRYLVKRTGEKVFLECVQDMDHENMFWYRQDPGLGLRLIYFSYDVKMKEKGDIPEGYSVSREKKERFSLILESASTNQTSMYLCASRRGPAEAFFGQGTRLTVV.

CDR3 DNA sequence: TGTGCTAGTGGTTCGCCGGAGCGGCATGGCTACACCTTC. Translation: CASGSPERHGYTF. The chain employs TRBV12-5 and TRBJ1-2; no reliable D call. CDR3 length equals 13 residues. The germline CDR1 and CDR2 sequences are LGHNT and FRNRAP. V was trimmed by 4 bases and J by 6 bases, leaving 12 bases between them.

This clonotype turned up a few times. The chain uses TRBV5-4 and TRBJ2-5; D tentatively reads TRBD1 or TRBD2 (7 bases each). Germline-derived CDR1 and CDR2 are SGHNT and YYREEE (reference sequence). Trimming shortened V by 6 bases and J by 5 bases, and 14 bases separated the two germline ends. CDR3 length equals 13 residues. The CDR3 coding sequence is TGTGCCAGCAAGGAGCAGGGGGGGGAGACCCAGTACTTC. Its translation is CASKEQGGETQYF.

This clonotype was found many times. CDR3 sequence reads: CASSQLMNTGELFF. As DNA, the CDR3 is TGTGCCAGCAGCCAACTTATGAACACCGGGGAGCTGTTTTTT. The rearrangement links TRBV3-1 to TRBJ2-2; the D is unclear. This CDR3 has 14 amino acids. The V and J ends lost 2 bases and 1 base respectively, with 5 bases between them. Germline CDR1 LGHDT, CDR2 YNNKEL (reference sequence).

The chain's CDR3 is CSAPGQGIYEQYF. DNA of the CDR3: TGCAGTGCCCCGGGACAGGGGATCTACGAGCAGTACTTC. This chain joins TRBV20-1 and TRBJ2-7, with 10 bases that match TRBD1. The CDR3 spans 13 residues. The V segment lost 6 bases and the J segment 3 bases; nucleotides outside the gene matches: 5. The V gene's germline CDR1 is DFQATT and CDR2 SNEGSKA (reference sequence).

This clonotype has a handful of counts. This rearrangement joins TRBV5-1 to TRBJ1-1; D might be TRBD1 (5 bases). The CDR3 has 14 amino acids. V was trimmed by 4 bases and J by 3 bases, leaving 13 bases between them. Germline CDR1 and CDR2: SGHRS and YFSETQ. This CDR3 is CASSNRDGYTEAFF. The DNA of the CDR3 is TGCGCCAGCAGCAACCGGGACGGCTACACTGAAGCTTTCTTT.

V and J are TRBV5-4 and TRBJ1-2; 9 bases are shared with TRBD1. Germline lookup yields CDR1 SGHNT and CDR2 YYREEE (reference sequence). The CDR3 covers 15 residues. Germline trimming cut 2 bases from V and 2 bases from J; bases unmatched to any gene: 4. CDR3 nucleotide sequence: TGTGCCAGCAGCTTAGACAGGGGGTTGAACTATGGCTACACCTTC. Its protein product is CASSLDRGLNYGYTF.

This clonotype was detected many times. The chain is built from TRBV12-3 or TRBV12-4 and TRBJ1-1; D is perhaps TRBD1 (5 bases). This CDR3 comprises 15 residues. Deletions cut 6 bases from V and 0 bases from J, with 14 bases between. The CDR3 region has the DNA TGTGCCAGCAGCCTGGGACGCATGATGAACACTGAAGCTTTCTTT. It yields the protein CASSLGRMMNTEAFF.

There are a few counts of this clonotype. The CDR3 protein is CASSLEPLGGEAFF. CDR3 nucleotide sequence: TGTGCCAGCAGCTTGGAGCCATTGGGGGGGGAAGCTTTCTTT. The rearrangement links TRBV5-5 to TRBJ1-1; TRBD1 is a possible D gene (5 bases). V lost 0 bases, J lost 8 bases, and 14 bases lay in between. The CDR3 extends over 14 amino acids. Germline CDR1 SGHKS, CDR2 YYEKEE (reference sequence).

V gene TRBV20-1 combines with J gene TRBJ2-1; a possible D gene is TRBD2 (6 bases). The V and J ends lost 6 bases and 5 bases respectively, with 14 bases between them. Germline V gives CDR1 DFQATT, CDR2 SNEGSKA (reference sequence). This CDR3 contains 13 residues. CDR3 region: CSAPGLADNEQFF. The CDR3 DNA sequence: TGCAGTGCACCAGGGTTAGCGGACAATGAGCAGTTCTTC.

This clonotype was detected only a few times. V and J are TRBV20-1 and TRBJ2-5; D gene ambiguous. The CDR3 runs to 12 residues. Germline CDR1 is DFQATT and CDR2 is SNEGSKA (reference sequence). V was clipped by 5 bases and J by 7 bases, with 14 bases between them. The CDR3 nucleotides are TGCAGTGCTTCCCCAAACTTTGGGACCCAGTACTTC. Protein sequence: CSASPNFGTQYF.

This clonotype was counted many times. V is TRBV20-1 and J is TRBJ1-1; possibly TRBD1 for D (6 bases). The CDR3 runs 12 residues. The germline gives CDR1 DFQATT, CDR2 SNEGSKA (reference sequence). V lost 5 bases and J 7 bases, leaving 14 bases between the germline ends. DNA of the CDR3: TGCAGTGCTCGTGAAGGGGGGGTTGAAGCTTTCTTT. This encodes CSAREGGVEAFF.

This clonotype has a handful of counts. The rearrangement links TRBV2 to TRBJ2-2, with 10 bases identical to TRBD1. There are 22 residues in the CDR3. Losses at the gene ends were 4 bases for V and 5 bases for J; bases not matched to a gene: 25. Germline V gives CDR1 SNHLY, CDR2 FYNNEI. This CDR3 is CASSALGEIPSAGQGQTGELFF. CDR3 DNA: TGTGCCAGCAGTGCGCTAGGAGAAATTCCCTCAGCGGGACAGGGGCAGACCGGGGAGCTGTTTTTT.

This clonotype was detected ten times or more. The genes are TRBV11-2 and TRBJ2-7; no firm D call. The CDR3 covers 12 residues. V was clipped by 1 base and J by 7 bases, with 8 bases between them. Looked up from germline, CDR1 is SGHAT and CDR2 is FQNNGV. CDR3 region: CASSLGAWEQYF. The CDR3 DNA is TGTGCCAGCAGCTTAGGCGCCTGGGAGCAGTACTTC.

This clonotype has a handful of counts. V is TRBV24-1 and J is TRBJ2-5, with 7 bases that match TRBD2. The CDR3 is 14 amino acids. Germline CDR1 KGHDR, CDR2 SFDVKD. Trimming at V came to 4 bases and at J to 3 bases, leaving 4 bases not matched to a gene. The CDR3 DNA follows: TGTGCCACCAGTGACCCAAGCGGGGAAGAGACCCAGTACTTC. Encoded protein: CATSDPSGEETQYF.

This clonotype has a handful of counts. The CDR3 loop is CASSLSGVVNEKLFF. CDR3 nucleotides: TGTGCCAGCAGTTTATCAGGAGTCGTTAATGAAAAACTGTTTTTT. The rearrangement uses TRBV6-5 and TRBJ1-4; unclear D gene. The CDR3 consists of 15 residues. Germline V gene sequence: CDR1 MNHEY, CDR2 SVGAGI. Between the trimmed V and J ends, which lost 4 bases and 4 bases, there was a span of 13 bases.

This clonotype was recorded a few times. CDR3 nucleotide sequence: TGCAGTGCTCCACTTGGAAGGACTAGCGGGAGCGAGACCCAGTACTTC. It is translated as CSAPLGRTSGSETQYF. The chain joins TRBV20-1 to TRBJ2-5, with 13 nucleotides matching TRBD2. V was pared by 5 bases and J by 5 bases, with 11 bases of the junction left unmatched. From germline, CDR1 is DFQATT and CDR2 SNEGSKA (reference sequence). The CDR3 has 16 residues.

This rearrangement joins TRBV4-1 to TRBJ2-3, with no clear D. CDR1 and CDR2 (germline): MGHRA, YSYEKL. The CDR3 is 15 amino acids. V gave up 5 bases and J gave up 3 bases, with 15 bases separating them. CDR3 sequence (DNA): TGCGCCAGCAGCTCCCCGAGTCCGTTGACAGATACGCAGTATTTT. Translated: CASSSPSPLTDTQYF.